Each of the 25 T cell receptor beta chains below was sequenced from the same sample in a study of T cell repertoires in cytomegalovirus infection. TCRdb used MiXCR to reprocess the reads, holding one entry per CDR3 protein. This sample has roughly 100,000 distinct CDR3 sequences; more than 15% occur once, and the top ten carry 8%. What was sequenced was PBMCs. All receptors come from a human donor in good health (CMV status not recorded). Some clones in this sample may be carry-over from other donors' samples.

About this clonotype: A single base separates this from a much larger clone, so it may be a read error. The rearrangement links TRBV7-3 to TRBJ2-3, with D possibly TRBD2 on 5 matching bases. This CDR3 spans 13 amino acids. In germline, CDR1 is SGHTA, CDR2 FQGTGA. The V end was cut by 7 bases, the J end by 6 bases, with 14 bases between. CDR3 in DNA: TGTGCCAGCACCTCCATTCGAGGGGATACGCAGTATTTT. Protein: CASTSIRGDTQYF.

This clonotype was found many times. The rearrangement joins TRBV20-1 to TRBJ1-4; 10 bases agree with TRBD1. The V gene end was trimmed by 4 bases and the J gene end by 6 bases; junction bases not matched to a gene: 5. There are 14 residues in the CDR3. The V gene's germline CDR1 is DFQATT and CDR2 SNEGSKA (reference sequence). CDR3: CSAKGQGSDEKLFF. CDR3 in DNA: TGCAGTGCTAAGGGACAGGGGAGCGATGAAAAACTGTTTTTT.

In this sample, this clonotype turned up a few times. The chain combines TRBV28 with TRBJ2-3; possibly TRBD2 for D (5 bases). The CDR3 runs 14 residues. Germline CDR1 MDHEN, CDR2 SYDVKM. Trimming removed 2 bases from V and 2 bases from J, with 8 bases in between. The CDR3 is CASSLGLVTDTQYF. The CDR3 nucleotides are TGTGCCAGCAGTTTAGGACTCGTCACAGATACGCAGTATTTT.

A few counts support this clonotype. The J gene is TRBJ1-2, the V gene TRBV24-1; 8 bases agree with TRBD1. The V gene end was trimmed by 5 bases and the J gene end by 7 bases; junction bases not matched to a gene: 5. This CDR3 region has 13 residues. CDR1 KGHDR and CDR2 SFDVKD come from the germline V gene. The CDR3 here is CATSAKDRAGYTF. CDR3 bases: TGTGCCACCAGTGCTAAGGACAGGGCTGGCTACACCTTC.

This clonotype turned up a few times. J is TRBJ2-7 and V is TRBV7-2; 11 bases agree with TRBD2. The germline CDR1 and CDR2 sequences are SGHTA and FQGNSA. The CDR3 consists of 15 residues. The V and J ends lost 3 bases and 7 bases, in that order; junction bases with no gene match: 8. The CDR3 DNA follows: TGTGCCAGCAGCTTGGATAGCGGGGGGGCGAGGGAGCAGTACTTC. Translating it yields CASSLDSGGAREQYF.

This chain joins TRBV29-1 and TRBJ2-3, with 7 nucleotides matching TRBD2. The germline gives CDR1 SQVTM, CDR2 ANQGSEA. Losses at the gene ends were 5 bases for V and 2 bases for J; bases not matched to a gene: 10. CDR3 size: 15 residues. CDR3 in amino acids: CSVNARGSLTDTQYF. CDR3 bases: TGCAGCGTTAATGCGCGGGGGTCCCTCACAGATACGCAGTATTTT.

This clonotype has ten or more counts. The CDR3 sequence: CASSPKGAETETF. In DNA form, the CDR3 reads TGTGCCAGCAGCCCCAAGGGGGCAGAAACTGAAACCTTC. The chain has TRBV7-2 and TRBJ1-2; the match to TRBD1 covers 7 bases. CDR1 is SGHTA and CDR2 is FQGNSA in the germline V gene. This CDR3 comprises 13 residues. V lost 5 bases and J lost 14; bases outside the gene matches: 14.

This clonotype was picked up a small number of times. The chain combines TRBV6-2 or TRBV6-3 with TRBJ2-1; TRBD2 aligns across 9 bases. Germline trimming cut 6 bases from V and 1 base from J; bases unmatched to any gene: 7. Germline CDR1 reads MNHEY; CDR2 reads SVGEGT. This CDR3 region has 16 residues. The CDR3 region is CASRSLLAGSYNEQFF. As DNA, the CDR3 is TGTGCCAGCAGGAGCCTCCTAGCGGGGTCCTACAATGAGCAGTTCTTC.

The chain links TRBV7-2 to TRBJ2-1; 7 nucleotides match TRBD1. CDR3 length: 14 residues. V shed 5 bases, J shed 2 bases, and the junction held 3 bases outside the gene matches. Germline V CDR1 and CDR2: SGHTA, FQGNSA. Here the CDR3 DNA reads TGTGCCAGCAGCAAAGACAGGGCCTACAATGAGCAGTTCTTC. Encoded protein: CASSKDRAYNEQFF.

Points on this clonotype: This may be a read error, as it is one base from a much larger clone. The rearrangement links TRBV2 to TRBJ1-1; tentative D call: TRBD1 (5 bases). Trimming pared 3 bases from V and 3 bases from J, leaving 11 bases between. CDR1 and CDR2 from the germline V gene are SNHLY and FYNNEI. CDR3 length equals 14 residues. In DNA, the CDR3 is TGTGCCAGCAGTGATCCGCAGGGATACACTGAAGCTTTCTTT. This encodes CASSDPQGYTEAFF.

This clonotype has at least ten counts. The V call is TRBV7-9, the J call TRBJ1-6, with a possible D match to TRBD1 (5 bases). Germline assignment: CDR1 SEHNR and CDR2 FQNEAQ (reference sequence). Between the trimmed V and J ends, which lost 2 bases and 9 bases, there was a span of 11 bases. The CDR3 totals 14 residues. CDR3 sequence reads: CASSLQGSSSPLHF. In DNA, the CDR3 is TGTGCCAGCAGCTTACAGGGATCGAGTTCACCCCTCCACTTT.

With regard to this clonotype: Just one base apart from a much larger clone, this may be a read error. V and J are TRBV7-2 and TRBJ1-1; 7 bases fit TRBD1. CDR1 and CDR2 (germline): SGHTA, FQGNSA. This CDR3 is 15 amino acids long. V was pared by 6 bases and J by 6 bases, with 13 bases of the junction left unmatched. The CDR3: CASSSSDRAGPEAFF. For the CDR3, the DNA is TGTGCCAGCAGTTCCTCAGACAGGGCAGGGCCTGAAGCTTTCTTT.

This clonotype was picked up a small number of times. The chain couples TRBV11-2 to TRBJ2-7; 7 nucleotides match TRBD1. This CDR3 contains 15 residues. Germline CDR1 SGHAT, CDR2 FQNNGV. The J segment lost 0 bases and the V segment lost 5 bases, leaving 7 bases of the junction unmatched. CDR3 region: CASSPLGDSSYEQYF. For the CDR3, the DNA is TGTGCCAGCAGCCCGCTAGGGGACAGCTCCTACGAGCAGTACTTC.

This clonotype was seen ten or more times. The V gene is TRBV28, the J gene TRBJ2-3, with 7 positions matching TRBD2. After removal of 3 bases from V and 4 bases from J, the junction contained 4 bases not matched to a gene. Looked up from germline, CDR1 is MDHEN and CDR2 is SYDVKM. This CDR3 has 14 amino acids. CDR3 sequence reads: CASSFGGGPDTQYF. The CDR3, as DNA: TGTGCCAGCAGTTTTGGCGGGGGACCAGATACGCAGTATTTT.

Turning to this clonotype: This may come from a read error, since a much larger clone is one base off. The conserved closing phenylalanine or tryptophan is absent in this CDR3, likely reflecting a read error. The rearrangement uses TRBV11-2 and TRBJ2-3; 9 bases map to TRBD1. Losses at the gene ends were 4 bases for V and 3 bases for J; bases not matched to a gene: 5. CDR3 length: 15 residues. The V gene's germline CDR1 is SGHAT and CDR2 FQNNGV. In DNA, the CDR3 is TGTGCCAGCAGCTCCAGGGACAGGGCGACAGATACGCAGTATTTG. Translation: CASSSRDRATDTQYL.

On this clonotype itself: Germline is not matched at one junction end, which may reflect a read error. The J gene is TRBJ2-1, the V gene TRBV4-1; D gene unclear. The CDR3 is made up of 14 amino acids. Germline V CDR1 and CDR2: MGHRA, YSYEKL. This CDR3 is CSSSQERVYNEQFF. CDR3 coding DNA: TGCTCCAGCAGCCAAGAAAGGGTCTACAATGAGCAGTTCTTC.

This clonotype appeared many times. The CDR3 region is CASSLSAGGLTGELFF. CDR3 bases: TGTGCCAGCAGCTTGTCGGCGGGGGGGCTTACCGGGGAGCTGTTTTTT. The chain uses TRBV7-2 and TRBJ2-2, with 9 bases lining up with TRBD2. CDR3 length: 16 residues. Germline V gene sequence: CDR1 SGHTA, CDR2 FQGNSA. The V and J ends lost 3 bases and 5 bases, in that order; junction bases with no gene match: 7.

The chain combines TRBV12-3 or TRBV12-4 with TRBJ1-1; D uncertain. The V gene lost 4 bases and the J gene lost 5 bases, with 8 bases spanning the gap. The length of the CDR3 is 12 residues. CDR3 DNA sequence: TGTGCCAGCAGTTACGTTCAGACTGAAGCTTTCTTT. Translated: CASSYVQTEAFF.

This clonotype was seen at least ten times. The chain uses TRBV7-2 and TRBJ1-1; no clear D gene. This CDR3 has 14 amino acids. Trimming cost V 5 bases and J 4 bases, with 14 bases left between them. Germline V CDR1 and CDR2: SGHTA, FQGNSA. Written as DNA, the CDR3 is TGTGCCAGCAGCCCCCAAGTGATTGGCACTGAAGCTTTCTTT. Translation gives CASSPQVIGTEAFF.

The chain has TRBV28 and TRBJ1-2, with 10 nucleotides matching TRBD1. Trimming removed 8 bases from V and 3 bases from J; junction bases left unmatched: 15. The CDR3 runs to 17 residues. The V gene's germline CDR1 is MDHEN and CDR2 SYDVKM. The DNA of the CDR3 is TGTGCCAGCTTCCTATCAGCCGGGACAGGGGCCTACTATGGCTACACCTTC. This gives the protein CASFLSAGTGAYYGYTF.

This clonotype was found a few times. The chain is built from TRBV5-1 and TRBJ2-5; possible D gene TRBD1, 6 bases. Germline CDR1 is SGHRS and CDR2 is YFSETQ. V lost 1 base, J lost 1 base, and 11 bases lay in between. The CDR3 length is 15 residues. CDR3 protein: CASSLWQGIQETQYF. In DNA, the CDR3 is TGCGCCAGCAGCTTGTGGCAGGGGATCCAAGAGACCCAGTACTTC.

This clonotype was counted at least ten times. The chain uses TRBV7-2 and TRBJ2-3; weak D call: TRBD1 (5 bases). Germline CDR1 reads SGHTA; CDR2 reads FQGNSA. This CDR3 has 15 amino acids. V dropped 7 bases and J dropped 0 bases, with 14 bases sitting between them. CDR3 coding DNA: TGTGCCAGCAACCCTCAGGGTCGAAGCACAGATACGCAGTATTTT. Translating gives CASNPQGRSTDTQYF.

This clonotype has only a few counts. The chain is built from TRBV12-3 or TRBV12-4 and TRBJ2-2; 10 positions match TRBD1. V trimming: 1 base; J trimming: 6 bases; junction bases outside the gene matches: 2. The CDR3 runs 15 residues. The CDR3 reads CASSLGTGGPGELFF. CDR3 DNA sequence: TGTGCCAGCAGTTTAGGGACAGGGGGTCCCGGGGAGCTGTTTTTT.

To note about this clonotype: This may be a read error, as it is one base from a much larger clone. The chain uses TRBV7-9 and TRBJ2-2, with D possibly TRBD2 on 5 matching bases. The CDR3 is made up of 14 amino acids. CDR1 is SEHNR and CDR2 is FQNEAQ in the germline V gene (reference sequence). CDR3 residues: CASSSRRNTGDLFF. Here the CDR3 DNA reads TGTGCCAGCAGCTCAAGGAGAAACACCGGGGATCTGTTTTTT.

This clonotype was recorded only once. The rearrangement links TRBV28 to TRBJ1-1; D is unresolved. This CDR3 region has 15 residues. Trimming took 6 bases from V and 1 from J, leaving 15 bases between them. The germline V gene encodes CDR1 MDHEN and CDR2 SYDVKM. The CDR3 is CASRPPTAGNTEAFF. DNA of the CDR3: TGTGCCAGCAGACCCCCAACGGCGGGGAACACTGAAGCTTTCTTT.